This T cell receptor (beta chain) is from a study of T cell responses to AZD1222 COVID-19 vaccine. Study-wide findings and caveats: Researchers report vaccine-associated CD4 TCRs spanning spike, with dominance at 160-218 and 743-854. Only 5 to 7 AZD1222 recipients tested seropositive at baseline.

Sequencing used immunoSEQ multiplex PCR; TCRdb keeps in-frame clones, though not all of them. The sample has 130,000 to 150,000 clones; approximately 78% are singletons. A word on this clone: Its antigen is still unknown.

Germline CDR1 is SNHLY and CDR2 is FYNNEI. Trimming removed 2 bases from V and 6 bases from J, with 7 bases in between. This CDR3 has 12 amino acids. The gene calls are TRBV2 and TRBJ1-2, with no clear D. The starting material was peripheral blood, obtained on day 0 of MenACWY control vaccination. The sequence was obtained from an adult in good health. The CDR3 spells CASSESRDGYTF. CDR3 coding DNA: TGTGCCAGCAGTGAATCCCGGGATGGCTACACCTTC.